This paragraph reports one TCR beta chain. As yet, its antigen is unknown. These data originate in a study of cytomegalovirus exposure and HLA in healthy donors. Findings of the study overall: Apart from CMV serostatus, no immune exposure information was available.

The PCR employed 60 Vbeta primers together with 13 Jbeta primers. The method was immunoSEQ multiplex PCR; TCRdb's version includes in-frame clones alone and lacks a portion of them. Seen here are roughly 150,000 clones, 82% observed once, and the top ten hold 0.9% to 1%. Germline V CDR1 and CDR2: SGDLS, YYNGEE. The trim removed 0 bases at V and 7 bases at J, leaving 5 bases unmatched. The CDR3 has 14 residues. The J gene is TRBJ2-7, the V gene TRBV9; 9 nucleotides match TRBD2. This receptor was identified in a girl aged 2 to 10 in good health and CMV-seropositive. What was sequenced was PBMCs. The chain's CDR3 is CASSVGGRAEEQYF. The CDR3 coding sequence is TGTGCCAGCAGCGTAGGCGGGAGGGCCGAAGAGCAGTACTTC.